The rows below give T cell receptor beta chains drawn from one sample of a study of T cell changes during pregnancy in multiple sclerosis. Measured with immunoSEQ multiplex PCR; TCRdb has only the in-frame clones, and not every one. This table holds about 27,000 clones, more than 70% found once. The sample here was CD8+ T cells from peripheral blood mononuclear cells, taken in the second trimester of pregnancy. These receptor sequences come from a female donor with multiple sclerosis, enrolled in a pregnancy study. Both conserved end residues are part of each CDR3. Each record gives: V gene, clone size, D gene, J gene, CDR3 protein, CDR3 DNA. A D gene is named only where the DNA matches it firmly. Rows may omit the clone size; those that give it use once, few, many or a size class.

TRBV4-3	-	TRBD2	TRBJ2-3	CASSQERGGADTQYF	TGCGCCAGCAGCCAAGAACGGGGGGGGGCGGATACGCAGTATTTT
TRBV28	-	TRBD2	TRBJ2-7	CASSLAGEGSYEQYF	TGTGCCAGCAGTTTAGCGGGGGAAGGGTCCTACGAGCAGTACTTC
TRBV19	-	TRBD1	TRBJ2-1	CASSLDRDSYNEQFF	TGTGCCAGTAGTCTCGACCGGGACAGCTACAATGAGCAGTTCTTC
TRBV6-1	few	TRBD1	TRBJ2-7	CASSGGQGGYEQYF	TGTGCCAGCAGTGGGGGACAGGGGGGCTACGAGCAGTACTTC
TRBV5-5	-	TRBD1	TRBJ2-1	CASRPGQGREQFF	TGTGCCAGCAGACCGGGACAGGGCAGGGAGCAGTTCTTC
TRBV2	-	TRBD1	TRBJ1-1	CASSFPTGGDTEAFF	TGTGCCAGCAGCTTTCCCACAGGGGGGGACACTGAAGCTTTCTTT
TRBV11-1	-	TRBD2	TRBJ2-1	CASSWSGGGDEQFF	TGTGCCAGCAGTTGGAGCGGGGGAGGGGATGAGCAGTTCTTC
TRBV30	few	-	TRBJ1-1	CAWSVFTGGKNTEAFF	TGTGCCTGGAGTGTTTTCACGGGAGGTAAGAACACTGAAGCTTTCTTT
TRBV4-1	-	TRBD1	TRBJ1-2	CASSQGGGGIYGYTF	TGCGCCAGCAGCCAAGGCGGAGGGGGCATCTATGGCTACACCTTC
TRBV7-3	medium-sized	-	TRBJ1-6	CASSAGPYNSPLHF	TGTGCCAGCAGTGCGGGCCCCTATAATTCACCCCTCCACTTT
TRBV19	-	TRBD1	TRBJ1-5	CASSTGGSNQPQHF	TGTGCCAGTAGTACAGGGGGGAGCAATCAGCCCCAGCATTTT
TRBV4-2	-	TRBD1	TRBJ1-2	CASSRANRDRGYGYTF	TGTGCCAGCAGCCGTGCTAACCGGGACAGAGGCTATGGCTACACCTTC
TRBV7-8	-	TRBD1	TRBJ1-1	CASSLGTGTEAFF	TGTGCCAGCAGCCTCGGGACAGGGACTGAAGCTTTCTTT
TRBV4-3	-	-	TRBJ1-6	CASSQGTSSQNSPLHF	TGCGCCAGCAGCCAAGGGACTTCTTCGCAAAATTCACCCCTCCACTTT
TRBV14	-	TRBD1	TRBJ2-7	CASSRGQGAYEQYF	TGTGCCAGCAGCCGGGGGCAGGGGGCATACGAGCAGTACTTC
TRBV5-6	once	-	TRBJ2-7	CASSLEAGEQYF	TGTGCCAGCAGCTTGGAAGCGGGCGAGCAGTACTTC
TRBV4-1	-	TRBD1	TRBJ2-1	CASSQLPGQGLNEQFF	TGCGCCAGCAGCCAACTCCCGGGACAGGGACTCAATGAGCAGTTCTTC
TRBV27	-	TRBD1	TRBJ2-1	CASSLGTAYNEQFF	TGTGCCAGCAGTTTAGGGACAGCCTACAATGAGCAGTTCTTC
TRBV5-4	-	-	TRBJ2-3	CASSSSDTQYF	TGTGCCAGCAGCTCGTCGGATACGCAGTATTTT
TRBV6-5	-	TRBD1	TRBJ2-1	CATAGTGEYNEQFF	TGTGCCACCGCGGGGACAGGGGAATACAATGAGCAGTTCTTC
TRBV7-9	-	-	TRBJ1-2	CASSLAESGYTF	TGTGCCAGCAGCTTAGCCGAGAGTGGCTACACCTTC
TRBV7-9	-	-	TRBJ1-2	CASSLGRVGGYTF	TGTGCCAGCAGCTTAGGGAGGGTAGGGGGCTACACCTTC
TRBV11-3	-	-	TRBJ2-3	CASSLGAGGTTDTQYF	TGTGCCAGCAGCTTAGGGGCAGGGGGGACCACAGATACGCAGTATTTT
TRBV19	-	-	TRBJ1-5	CASSIATAYSNQPQHF	TGTGCCAGTAGTATAGCTACAGCATATAGCAATCAGCCCCAGCATTTT
TRBV27	-	-	TRBJ2-3	CASSLSSYTDTQYF	TGTGCCAGCAGTTTATCATCCTACACAGATACGCAGTATTTT
TRBV5-6	-	-	TRBJ1-1	CASSSVPNTEAFF	TGTGCCAGCAGCTCGGTCCCGAACACTGAAGCTTTCTTT
TRBV19	-	-	TRBJ2-2	CASSIPRRQGIGELFF	TGTGCCAGTAGTATACCCAGGAGGCAGGGGATCGGGGAGCTGTTTTTT
TRBV28	-	-	TRBJ1-2	CASSLVFGLNYGYTF	TGTGCCAGCAGCCTCGTGTTCGGACTTAACTATGGCTACACCTTC
TRBV15	-	TRBD2	TRBJ2-6	CATSTIERGTNSGANVLTF	TGTGCCACCAGTACAATTGAGCGGGGCACCAACTCTGGGGCCAACGTCCTGACTTTC
TRBV19	-	TRBD1	TRBJ2-1	CASSQGQGAYNEQFF	TGTGCCAGTAGTCAGGGACAGGGAGCCTACAATGAGCAGTTCTTC
TRBV9	-	-	TRBJ1-1	CASSVGPGNTEAFF	TGTGCCAGCAGCGTAGGCCCGGGGAACACTGAAGCTTTCTTT
TRBV7-9	-	-	TRBJ1-1	CASSPGFWGPEAFF	TGTGCCAGCAGTCCAGGGTTTTGGGGGCCTGAAGCTTTCTTT
TRBV6-1	-	-	TRBJ1-3	CASSALTGSGNTIYF	TGTGCCAGCAGCGCCCTGACAGGCTCTGGAAACACCATATATTTT
TRBV5-1	-	TRBD1	TRBJ1-5	CASSPGTGVRNQPQHF	TGCGCCAGCAGCCCCGGGACAGGTGTTCGCAATCAGCCCCAGCATTTT